This TCR beta chain appears in the sequencing data of a study of blood T cell repertoires in COVID-19 (dated by TCRdb to 2019 to 2021). Background on the whole study: Samples from collaborators originated in the United States, Italy and Spain and spanned both the acute and convalescent phases of COVID-19. The repertoires were made available in a free public database intended to serve as a resource for research on the immune response to SARS-CoV-2. The material from the prospective study consisted of cDNA or gDNA derived from T cells, B-cell-depleted T cells, or PBMCs. The sample metadata nearly always contained a de-identified subject ID, COVID-19 status, age in years and sex. The samples were drawn from the first 160 participants of the ongoing ImmuneRACE study and from 1,200 or so subjects provided by 6 global collaborators. Deeply sampled blood TCRbeta repertoires from subjects exposed to, actively infected with, or recovered from COVID-19 were included in the dataset. Where available, HLA class I and class II types were obtained from metadata supplied by the sample provider rather than from assay-based typing.

TCRbeta CDR3 regions were amplified from genomic DNA using the immunoSEQ Assay, a bias-controlled multiplex PCR. The source study handled its data this way. The number of nucleated cells in each sample was estimated by amplification of reference gene primers within the assay. Sequence reads were collapsed and filtered to measure the absolute abundance of every unique TCRbeta CDR3 rearrangement. For each sample, productive Simpson clonality was calculated as the square root of Simpson's diversity index across productive rearrangements. The table comes from immuneACCESS by way of TCRdb, which keeps in-frame sequences with V and J called. Part of the clones is missing from these tables; in studies checked, under half for an unresolved V gene and the rest for unknown reasons. V and J calls and clone size follow that table, whereas D and trimming were derived from the DNA. The sample table lists approximately 65,000 clones, about 86% of them with a count of one. The ten largest clones represent roughly 1.2% of the sample.

Study-wide conclusions, independent of this receptor: The quantity of clinical and demographic metadata differed by source and by participant and was supplied without curation.

The CDR3 runs 15 residues from the cysteine to the phenylalanine. Just CDR3 DNA is preserved here, 45 bases in frame from base 1. CDR1 and CDR2 are read off the germline V gene as MGHRA and YSYEKL. V is reduced by 0 bases and J by 0 bases, leaving a spacing of 8 bases between them. The collaborating institutions used their own protocols to collect whole blood in K2EDTA tubes. Collaborator samples were shipped for TCRbeta analysis as frozen whole blood, isolated PBMCs, or DNA extracted from either sample type. Concerning this clone itself: The antigen it binds to is not known. No base qualities exist here, and no much larger clone lies one base off it.

Sequenced: peripheral blood. This sequence uses TRBV4-1 and TRBJ1-1, and TRBD1 may be the D gene, going by 5 matching bases. The clonotype was recovered from a middle-aged man with acute or convalescent COVID-19. The CDR3 is CASSQDRGVNTEAFF. The nucleotide sequence is TGCGCCAGCAGCCAAGATCGGGGGGTGAACACTGAAGCTTTCTTT.